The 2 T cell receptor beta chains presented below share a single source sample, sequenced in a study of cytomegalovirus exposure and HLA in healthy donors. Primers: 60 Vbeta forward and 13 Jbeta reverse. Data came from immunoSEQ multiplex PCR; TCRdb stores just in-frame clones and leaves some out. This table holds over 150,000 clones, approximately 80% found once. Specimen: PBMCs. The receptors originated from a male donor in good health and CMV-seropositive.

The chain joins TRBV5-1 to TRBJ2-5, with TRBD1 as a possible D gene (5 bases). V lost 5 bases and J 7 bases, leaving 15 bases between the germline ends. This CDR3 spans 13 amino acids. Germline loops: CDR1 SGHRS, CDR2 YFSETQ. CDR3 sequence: CASSQALTGTQYF. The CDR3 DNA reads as TGCGCCAGCAGTCAGGCCCTTACAGGGACCCAGTACTTC.

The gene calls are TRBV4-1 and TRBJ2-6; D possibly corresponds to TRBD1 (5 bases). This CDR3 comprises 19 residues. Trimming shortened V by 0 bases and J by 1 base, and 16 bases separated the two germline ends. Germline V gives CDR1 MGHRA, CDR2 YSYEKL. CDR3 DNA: TGCGCCAGCAGCCAAGATGGGGCAGGGTGGCGGTCTGGGGCCAACGTCCTGACTTTC. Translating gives CASSQDGAGWRSGANVLTF.